This T cell receptor (beta chain) was captured by sequencing in a study of T-cell reconstitution after alpha-beta-depleted transplantation in children. Unique molecular identifiers tagged the TCRbeta library. MiXCR was run by TCRdb on the PCR reads, yielding one entry per CDR3 protein. There are about 500,000 distinct CDR3 sequences in the sample; over 10% occur only once, and around 13% lies in the top ten. The trim removed 6 bases at V and 0 bases at J, leaving 4 bases unmatched. This CDR3 is 16 amino acids long. Germline V gives CDR1 SGHVS, CDR2 FQNEAQ. Study-wide findings and caveats: Diversity of TCRbeta at day 60 was high in some patients, arising from surviving recipient T cells and thymic progenitors. After one year, T-cell counts and TCRbeta diversity mostly came from new T cells.

This clonotype was seen ten or more times. As yet, its antigen is unknown. The chain employs TRBV7-8 and TRBJ2-2; 10 bases map to TRBD2. The TCR comes from a female patient between 2 and 15 years old who had a stem cell transplant for aplastic anemia, so the T cells may come from the graft donor. Specimen: PBMCs, mostly from graft donor cells, collected 180 days after TCRalphabeta/CD19-depleted stem cell transplant. Here the CDR3 DNA reads TGTGCCAGCAGATTCCTAGCGGGAGCGAACACCGGGGAGCTGTTTTTT. It specifies CASRFLAGANTGELFF. Filled out from reference TRBV7-8 and TRBJ2-2, the complete variable domain reads GAGVSQSPRYKVAKRGQDVALRCDPISGHVSLFWYQQALGQGPEFLTYFQNEAQLDKSGLPSDRFFAERPEGSVSTLKIQRTQQEDSAVYLCASRFLAGANTGELFFGEGSRLTVL.